Listed below are T cell receptor beta chains from one sample, sequenced in a study of vaccination and CD4 T cells after COVID-19. The antigens these receptors bind are not known. TCRdb re-analysed the PCR reads in MiXCR, keeping a single row per CDR3 protein. Among around 17,000 distinct CDR3 sequences listed, 30% to 35% were seen once. The specimen sequenced was cultured CD4+ T cells from blood. The receptors come from a human donor with COVID-19. Each CDR3 is given without its conserved first and last residue.

CDR3 protein	V gene	J gene
ASSERQGKNQPQH	TRBV10-2	TRBJ1-5
ASSVIAGATYEQY	TRBV10-2	TRBJ2-7
SARDLPLAGAFGEQF	TRBV20-1	TRBJ2-1
ASSSTGDTYGYT	TRBV6-5	TRBJ1-2
ASQLSMNTEAF	TRBV7-2	TRBJ1-1
ASSTLPGLEGYT	TRBV19	TRBJ1-2
ASSLAGGPLH	TRBV11-2	TRBJ1-6
ASSPGQGQDHEQY	TRBV7-3	TRBJ2-7
ASSLGDGYTEAF	TRBV7-2	TRBJ1-1
ASSKTGLLSDTQY	TRBV6-1	TRBJ2-3
ASSTRWVAGDGVEQY	TRBV7-9	TRBJ2-7
ASSVVGTPNTGELF	TRBV9	TRBJ2-2
ATGQTSTDTQY	TRBV5-4	TRBJ2-3
ASSPPLAGGPYEQY	TRBV6-2/TRBV6-3	TRBJ2-7
SPQSGDNNNYGYT	TRBV20-1	TRBJ1-2
ATSRDEGLAGPSNTGELF	TRBV15	TRBJ2-2
ASSHGTSTDTQY	TRBV27	TRBJ2-3
SARAASQGTTQY	TRBV20-1	TRBJ2-5
ASRQQGAHGYT	TRBV27	TRBJ1-2
ASSPPGRQETQY	TRBV12-3/TRBV12-4	TRBJ2-5
ASSLSGRETQY	TRBV7-3	TRBJ2-5
ASSLRVGKQETQY	TRBV7-6	TRBJ2-5
ASRASPGKETQY	TRBV5-1	TRBJ2-5
ATSRAHQETQY	TRBV15	TRBJ2-5
SASGGTGYT	TRBV20-1	TRBJ1-2
ASSYPGEGSHEQY	TRBV7-2	TRBJ2-7
SARGKTAYSNQPQH	TRBV20-1	TRBJ1-5
ASGLPGQMNGYT	TRBV12-5	TRBJ1-2
ASSQHTVGEQF	TRBV4-3	TRBJ2-1
SASASGGIYTDTQY	TRBV20-1	TRBJ2-3
ASSQDQNTEAF	TRBV14	TRBJ1-1
ASSTGFKETQY	TRBV5-1	TRBJ2-5
ASSLATLAGGIQY	TRBV7-2	TRBJ2-7
ASSLYGVLNTEAF	TRBV19	TRBJ1-1
AWSDRGNIQY	TRBV30	TRBJ2-4
ASSISGGHSYGYT	TRBV18	TRBJ1-2
ASSLETGHTEAF	TRBV7-9	TRBJ1-1
ASSSRQGTEAF	TRBV11-3	TRBJ1-1
ASSYVYTGRNTEAF	TRBV6-5	TRBJ1-1
SARDPGGGGDTQY	TRBV20-1	TRBJ2-3
SARDGGGPSGEQY	TRBV20-1	TRBJ2-7
ASSLSSGTGYEQY	TRBV27	TRBJ2-7
ASSLKGSYNSPLH	TRBV5-8	TRBJ1-6
ASSSGQALNIQY	TRBV6-1	TRBJ2-4
ATSSRQGAGNEQF	TRBV15	TRBJ2-1
ASSRGGRLSSEAF	TRBV12-3/TRBV12-4	TRBJ1-1
SARDRGATQPQH	TRBV20-1	TRBJ1-5
AGAQDRGDQETQY	TRBV2	TRBJ2-5
ASSPNMRSGELF	TRBV18	TRBJ2-2
ASSSRTGQGVAEQY	TRBV27	TRBJ2-7
ASSLVDPGELF	TRBV28	TRBJ2-2
ASSYKSGITGELF	TRBV7-2	TRBJ2-2
ASSLSEGLAGGDEQF	TRBV4-3	TRBJ2-1
ASSETVNTEAF	TRBV7-8	TRBJ1-1
ASSGLNEAGELF	TRBV6-1	TRBJ2-2
ASSSVREVHEQY	TRBV12-3/TRBV12-4	TRBJ2-7
ASSLVGRGPTEAF	TRBV11-3	TRBJ1-1